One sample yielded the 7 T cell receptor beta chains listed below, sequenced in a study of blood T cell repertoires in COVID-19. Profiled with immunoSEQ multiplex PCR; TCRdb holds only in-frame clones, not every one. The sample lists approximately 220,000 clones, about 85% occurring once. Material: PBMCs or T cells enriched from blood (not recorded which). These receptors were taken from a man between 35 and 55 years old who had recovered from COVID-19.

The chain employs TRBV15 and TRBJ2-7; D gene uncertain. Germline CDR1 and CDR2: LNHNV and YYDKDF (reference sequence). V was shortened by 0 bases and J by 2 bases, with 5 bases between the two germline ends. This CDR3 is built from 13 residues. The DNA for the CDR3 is TGTGCCACCAGCAGAGATCTTCCCTACGAGCAGTACTTC. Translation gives CATSRDLPYEQYF.

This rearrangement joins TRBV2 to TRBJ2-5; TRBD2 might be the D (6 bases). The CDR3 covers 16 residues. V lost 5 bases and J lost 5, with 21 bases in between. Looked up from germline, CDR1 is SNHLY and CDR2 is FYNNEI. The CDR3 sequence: CASSILAGTVWETQYF. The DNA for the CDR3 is TGTGCCAGCAGTATTCTCGCGGGAACTGTCTGGGAGACCCAGTACTTC.

As DNA, the CDR3 is TGCGCCAGCAGCTTGTTGGCCGGGAAAACCTCCTACGAGCAGTACTTC. It codes for CASSLLAGKTSYEQYF. The chain combines TRBV5-1 with TRBJ2-7, with D maybe TRBD2 (5 bases). CDR3 length: 16 residues. Trimming cost V 1 base and J 0 bases, with 14 bases left between them. CDR1 and CDR2 from the germline V gene are SGHRS and YFSETQ. Full variable domain (outside the CDR3, taken from reference TRBV5-1 and TRBJ2-7): KAGVTQTPRYLIKTRGQQVTLSCSPISGHRSVSWYQQTPGQGLQFLFEYFSETQRNKGNFPGRFSGRQFSNSRSEMNVSTLELGDSALYLCASSLLAGKTSYEQYFGPGTRLTVT.

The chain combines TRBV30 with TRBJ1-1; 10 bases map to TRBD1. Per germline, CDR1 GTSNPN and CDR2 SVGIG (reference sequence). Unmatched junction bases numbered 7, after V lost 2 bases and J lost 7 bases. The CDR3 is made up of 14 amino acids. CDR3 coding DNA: TGTGCCTGGAGTCTGGACAGGGGGTGGGGTGAAGCTTTCTTT. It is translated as CAWSLDRGWGEAFF.

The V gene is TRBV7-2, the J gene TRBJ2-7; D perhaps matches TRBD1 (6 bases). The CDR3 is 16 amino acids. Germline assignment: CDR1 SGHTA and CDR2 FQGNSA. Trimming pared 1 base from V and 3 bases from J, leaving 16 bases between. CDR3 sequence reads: CASSLVFAGAGYEQYF. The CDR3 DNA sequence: TGTGCCAGCAGCTTAGTGTTTGCAGGGGCGGGCTACGAGCAGTACTTC.

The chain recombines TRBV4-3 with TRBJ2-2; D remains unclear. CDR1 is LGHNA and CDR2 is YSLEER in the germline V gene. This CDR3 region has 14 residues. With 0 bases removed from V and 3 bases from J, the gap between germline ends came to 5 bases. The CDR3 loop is CASSQDSYTGELFF. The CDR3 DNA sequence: TGCGCCAGCAGCCAAGATTCCTACACCGGGGAGCTGTTTTTT.

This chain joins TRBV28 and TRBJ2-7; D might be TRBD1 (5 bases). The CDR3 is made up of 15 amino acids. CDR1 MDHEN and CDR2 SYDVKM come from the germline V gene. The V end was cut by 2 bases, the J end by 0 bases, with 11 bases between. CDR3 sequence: CASSLQGTLSYEQYF. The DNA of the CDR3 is TGTGCCAGCAGTTTACAGGGAACCCTCTCCTACGAGCAGTACTTC.